The 14 T cell receptor beta chains listed next were all sequenced from one sample in a study of blood T cell repertoires in COVID-19. The repertoire was sequenced with immunoSEQ multiplex PCR; TCRdb's copy has only in-frame clones and lacks some. The sample records approximately 210,000 clones, around 81% being singletons. Sequenced input: PBMCs or T cells enriched from blood (not recorded which). The source of these receptors is a woman between 45 and 65 years old with acute COVID-19.

V gene TRBV24-1 combines with J gene TRBJ2-3, with a tentative D call TRBD2 (5 bases). CDR1 is KGHDR, CDR2 SFDVKD, per germline. V lost 7 bases to trimming and J lost 6 bases, with 13 bases between them. The CDR3 totals 13 residues. CDR3 bases: TGTGCCACCAGGTCCCCCGAGCGGGATACGCAGTATTTT. Amino acids: CATRSPERDTQYF.

The CDR3 bases are TGTGCCAGCAGCGTACAGGGGTACACCGGGGAGCTGTTTTTT. It is translated as CASSVQGYTGELFF. V gene TRBV9 combines with J gene TRBJ2-2; D is perhaps TRBD1 (6 bases). This CDR3 spans 14 amino acids. Germline V CDR1 and CDR2: SGDLS, YYNGEE. V lost 1 base to trimming and J lost 3 bases, with 7 bases between them.

Concerning this clone itself: Other DNA sequences in the sample encode the same CDR3. V is TRBV28 and J is TRBJ2-5; a weak D match, TRBD2 (6 bases). Germline V gene sequence: CDR1 MDHEN, CDR2 SYDVKM. The CDR3 runs 14 residues. The ends were cut back, 3 bases at V and 1 base at J, with 9 bases in the middle. The CDR3 DNA sequence: TGTGCCAGCAGTTTGGGCGGGACCCAAGAGACCCAGTACTTC. Translating it yields CASSLGGTQETQYF.

CDR3 residues: CASSQEQVRGFYNEQFF. In DNA form, the CDR3 reads TGCGCCAGCAGCCAAGAGCAGGTCAGGGGCTTCTACAATGAGCAGTTCTTC. The V gene is TRBV4-1, the J gene TRBJ2-1, with a possible D match to TRBD1 (6 bases). CDR1 and CDR2 (germline): MGHRA, YSYEKL. This CDR3 comprises 17 residues. The germline V and J ends were trimmed by 0 bases and 3 bases, with 15 bases remaining between them.

The chain couples TRBV7-6 to TRBJ2-6; D possibly corresponds to TRBD1 (6 bases). The length of the CDR3 is 17 residues. Deletions cut 2 bases from V and 0 bases from J, with 11 bases between. Germline V CDR1 and CDR2: SGHVS, FNYEAQ. The CDR3 spells CASSLITGSSGANVLTF. CDR3 bases: TGTGCCAGCAGCTTAATAACAGGGAGCTCTGGGGCCAACGTCCTGACTTTC.

The genes are TRBV2 and TRBJ2-2; D ambiguous. Trimming pared 6 bases from V and 0 bases from J, leaving 8 bases between. Germline CDR1 and CDR2: SNHLY and FYNNEI. The CDR3 has 14 amino acids. The CDR3 loop is CASRRQPNTGELFF. CDR3 in DNA: TGTGCCAGCAGGCGACAACCGAACACCGGGGAGCTGTTTTTT.

The CDR3 bases are TGTGCCACCAGCAGAGATTTGACTAACACAGATACGCAGTATTTT. This codes for CATSRDLTNTDTQYF. The genes are TRBV15 and TRBJ2-3, with D tentatively TRBD2 (5 bases). The CDR3 sequence is 15 residues long. Trimming pared 0 bases from V and 2 bases from J, leaving 9 bases between. CDR1 is LNHNV and CDR2 is YYDKDF in the germline V gene (reference sequence). The entire variable domain, with the rest obtained from reference TRBV15 and TRBJ2-3, is as follows: DAMVIQNPRYQVTQFGKPVTLSCSQTLNHNVMYWYQQKSSQAPKLLFHYYDKDFNNEADTPDNFQSRRPNTSFCFLDIRSPGLGDTAMYLCATSRDLTNTDTQYFGPGTRLTVL.

This clone occurred once. The chain uses TRBV7-9 and TRBJ1-6; the D is unclear. The CDR3 length is 14 residues. V dropped 5 bases and J dropped 9 bases, with 14 bases sitting between them. Germline V gives CDR1 SEHNR, CDR2 FQNEAQ (reference sequence). CDR3 sequence: CASSPDPGGSPLHF. The CDR3 nucleotides are TGTGCCAGCAGCCCGGACCCCGGAGGTTCACCCCTCCACTTT.

The chain has TRBV7-9 and TRBJ2-1; 10 nucleotides match TRBD2. CDR1 SEHNR and CDR2 FQNEAQ come from the germline V gene (reference sequence). J lost 4 bases, V lost 2 bases, and 5 bases had no gene match. The CDR3 consists of 16 residues. DNA of the CDR3: TGTGCCAGCAGCTTACTGGGACTAGCGACGTACAATGAGCAGTTCTTC. This translates into CASSLLGLATYNEQFF.

V gene TRBV7-2 combines with J gene TRBJ1-4; 9 bases align to TRBD1. Germline V gene sequence: CDR1 SGHTA, CDR2 FQGNSA. The CDR3 has 14 amino acids. J gave up 5 bases and V 4 bases, and 2 bases lay outside the gene matches. The DNA for the CDR3 is TGTGCCAGCAGCTCGACAGGGGGGAATGAAAAACTGTTTTTT. It translates to CASSSTGGNEKLFF.

The chain joins TRBV6-5 to TRBJ2-7; 9 nucleotides align to TRBD1. Germline assignment: CDR1 MNHEY and CDR2 SVGAGI. J lost 3 bases, V lost 5 bases, and 8 bases had no gene match. The CDR3 runs to 15 residues. The CDR3 nucleotides are TGTGCCAGCAGTACCCGGGACAGGGTATTCTACGAGCAGTACTTC. Its translation is CASSTRDRVFYEQYF.

The rearrangement links TRBV9 to TRBJ2-2; D perhaps matches TRBD2 (7 bases). This CDR3 has 16 amino acids. V lost 0 bases and J lost 6, with 15 bases in between. Germline assignment: CDR1 SGDLS and CDR2 YYNGEE. The CDR3 loop is CASSVEDGGPPGELFF. The CDR3 bases are TGTGCCAGCAGCGTAGAGGACGGGGGGCCACCCGGGGAGCTGTTTTTT.

This chain joins TRBV6-1 and TRBJ1-2; D is uncertain. The CDR3 is 17 residues long. Trimming took 2 bases from V and 0 from J, leaving 16 bases between them. The germline gives CDR1 MNHNS, CDR2 SASEGT. This chain's CDR3 is CASSERWAVLANYGYTF. In nucleotides, the CDR3 is TGTGCCAGCAGTGAAAGATGGGCGGTACTAGCTAACTATGGCTACACCTTC.

V is TRBV11-1 and J is TRBJ1-2; TRBD1 matches at 7 bases. Germline CDR1 and CDR2: SGHAT and FQDESV (reference sequence). The CDR3 has 14 amino acids. V lost 5 bases to trimming and J lost 6 bases; unmatched junction nucleotides: 9. The CDR3 nucleotides are TGTGCCAGCAGCGACAGGACAGGAAGGAATGGCTACACCTTC. Its protein product is CASSDRTGRNGYTF.